This T cell receptor beta chain emerged from a study of cytomegalovirus exposure and HLA in healthy donors. Trimming took 3 bases from V and 8 from J, leaving 23 bases between them. The CDR3 sequence is 17 residues long. Germline V gene sequence: CDR1 MNHNS, CDR2 SASEGT. Overall study findings and caveats: Sequences of the TCR beta chain were said to predict the HLA-A and HLA-B alleles of most subjects accurately. Among donors in an Asian-associated ancestry cluster, a later analysis reportedly found fewer N-insertions than the roughly 680-donor mean.

Researchers ran the PCR with 60 Vbeta and 13 Jbeta primers. TCRdb keeps only in-frame clones here, not all; method: immunoSEQ multiplex PCR. The sample includes roughly 120,000 clones, 77% of them seen just once. Donors sampled were nominally healthy, though unrecorded immune exposures were likely. Comment on this clone: Its antigen is currently unknown.

The genes are TRBV6-1 and TRBJ2-4; D is possibly TRBD1 (6 bases). The origin of this receptor is a young man in good health and CMV-seropositive. The sequencing input was PBMCs. CDR3: CASSDPPLDRGSYIQYF. CDR3 sequence (DNA): TGTGCCAGCAGTGACCCCCCGCTGGACAGAGGGAGTTACATTCAGTACTTC.